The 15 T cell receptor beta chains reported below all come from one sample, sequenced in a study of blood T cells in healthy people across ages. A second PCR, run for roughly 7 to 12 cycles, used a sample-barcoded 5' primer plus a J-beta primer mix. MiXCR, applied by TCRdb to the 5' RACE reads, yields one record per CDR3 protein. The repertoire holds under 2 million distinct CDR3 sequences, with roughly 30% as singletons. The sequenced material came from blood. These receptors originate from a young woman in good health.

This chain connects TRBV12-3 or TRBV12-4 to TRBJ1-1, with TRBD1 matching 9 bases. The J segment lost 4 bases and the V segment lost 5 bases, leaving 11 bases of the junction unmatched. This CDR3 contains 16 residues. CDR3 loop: CASSGTGGIGVTEAFF. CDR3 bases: TGTGCCAGCAGTGGTACAGGGGGCATCGGGGTCACTGAAGCTTTCTTT.

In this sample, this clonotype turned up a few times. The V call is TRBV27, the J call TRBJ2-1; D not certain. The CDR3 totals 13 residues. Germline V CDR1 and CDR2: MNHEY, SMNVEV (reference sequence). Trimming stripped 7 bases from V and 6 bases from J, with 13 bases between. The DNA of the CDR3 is TGTGCCAGCACCTCCAAAGGTGGCAATGAGCAGTTCTTC. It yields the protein CASTSKGGNEQFF.

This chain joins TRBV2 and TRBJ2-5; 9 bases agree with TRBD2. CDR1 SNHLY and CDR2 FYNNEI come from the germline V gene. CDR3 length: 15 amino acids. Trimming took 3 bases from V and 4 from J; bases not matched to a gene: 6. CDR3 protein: CASSEEGTSRETQYF. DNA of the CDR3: TGTGCCAGCAGTGAGGAAGGGACTAGCCGAGAGACCCAGTACTTC. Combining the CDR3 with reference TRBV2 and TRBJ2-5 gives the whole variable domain EPEVTQTPSHQVTQMGQEVILRCVPISNHLYFYWYRQILGQKVEFLVSFYNNEISEKSEIFDDQFSVERPDGSNFTLKIRSTKLEDSAMYFCASSEEGTSRETQYFGPGTRLLVL.

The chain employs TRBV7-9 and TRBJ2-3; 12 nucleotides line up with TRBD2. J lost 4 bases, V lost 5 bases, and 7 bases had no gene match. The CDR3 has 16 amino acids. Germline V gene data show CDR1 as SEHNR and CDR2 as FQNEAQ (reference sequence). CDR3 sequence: CASSRLAGVMSDTQYF. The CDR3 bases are TGTGCCAGCAGCCGACTAGCGGGAGTTATGTCAGATACGCAGTATTTT. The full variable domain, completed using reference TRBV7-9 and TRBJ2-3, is DTGVSQNPRHKITKRGQNVTFRCDPISEHNRLYWYRQTLGQGPEFLTYFQNEAQLEKSRLLSDRFSAERPKGSFSTLEIQRTEQGDSAMYLCASSRLAGVMSDTQYFGPGTRLTVL.

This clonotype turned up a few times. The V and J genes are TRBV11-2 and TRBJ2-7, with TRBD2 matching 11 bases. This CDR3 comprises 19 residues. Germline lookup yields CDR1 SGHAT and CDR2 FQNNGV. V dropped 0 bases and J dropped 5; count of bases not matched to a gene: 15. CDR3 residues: CASSLDSTLAGGRPHEQYF. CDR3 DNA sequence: TGTGCCAGCAGCTTAGACTCAACGCTAGCGGGAGGACGGCCCCACGAGCAGTACTTC.

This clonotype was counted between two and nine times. The CDR3 loop is CASSSLQGATDTQYF. In DNA form, the CDR3 reads TGTGCCAGCAGCTCTCTACAGGGGGCCACAGATACGCAGTATTTT. The chain couples TRBV4-2 to TRBJ2-3, with 9 bases fitting TRBD1. CDR1 and CDR2 (germline): LGHNA, YNFKEQ. V shed 5 bases and J 2 bases; nucleotides not matched to a gene: 5. CDR3 length: 15 amino acids.

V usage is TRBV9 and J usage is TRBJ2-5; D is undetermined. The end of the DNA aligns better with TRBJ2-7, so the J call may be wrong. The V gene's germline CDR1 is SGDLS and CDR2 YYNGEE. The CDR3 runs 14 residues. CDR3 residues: CASSPEVRVGEQYF. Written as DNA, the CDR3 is TGTGCCAGCAGCCCAGAGGTCCGAGTAGGCGAGCAGTACTTC.

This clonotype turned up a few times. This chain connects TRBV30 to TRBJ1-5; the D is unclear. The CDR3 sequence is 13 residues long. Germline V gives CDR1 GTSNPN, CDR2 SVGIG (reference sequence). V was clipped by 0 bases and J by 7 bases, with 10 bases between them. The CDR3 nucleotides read TGTGCCTGGAGTGTCGGGGATAGACAGCCCCAGCATTTT. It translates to CAWSVGDRQPQHF.

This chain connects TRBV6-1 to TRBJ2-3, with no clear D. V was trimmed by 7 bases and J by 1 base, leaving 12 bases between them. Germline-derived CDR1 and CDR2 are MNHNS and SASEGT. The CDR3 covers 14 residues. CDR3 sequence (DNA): TGTGCCAGCATATTGAGCCGGGGCACAGATACGCAGTATTTT. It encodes CASILSRGTDTQYF.

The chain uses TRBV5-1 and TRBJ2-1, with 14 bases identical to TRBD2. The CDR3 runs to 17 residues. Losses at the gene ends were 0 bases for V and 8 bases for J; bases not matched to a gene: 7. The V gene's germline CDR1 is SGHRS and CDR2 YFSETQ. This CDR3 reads CASSLGRGTSGGYEQFF. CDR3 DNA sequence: TGCGCCAGCAGCTTGGGAAGGGGGACTAGCGGGGGATATGAGCAGTTCTTC.

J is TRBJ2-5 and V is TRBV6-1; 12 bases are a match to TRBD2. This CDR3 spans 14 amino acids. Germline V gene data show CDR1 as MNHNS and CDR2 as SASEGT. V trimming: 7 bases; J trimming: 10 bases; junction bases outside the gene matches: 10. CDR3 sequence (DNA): TGTGCCAGCATTAGACTAGCGGGGGAGTTCGACCAGTACTTC. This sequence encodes CASIRLAGEFDQYF.

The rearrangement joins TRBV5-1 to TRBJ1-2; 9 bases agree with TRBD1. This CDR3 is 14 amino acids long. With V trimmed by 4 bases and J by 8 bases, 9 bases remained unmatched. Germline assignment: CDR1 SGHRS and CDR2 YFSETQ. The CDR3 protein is CASSPGDREWGYTF. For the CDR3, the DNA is TGCGCCAGCAGCCCCGGGGACAGGGAGTGGGGCTACACCTTC.

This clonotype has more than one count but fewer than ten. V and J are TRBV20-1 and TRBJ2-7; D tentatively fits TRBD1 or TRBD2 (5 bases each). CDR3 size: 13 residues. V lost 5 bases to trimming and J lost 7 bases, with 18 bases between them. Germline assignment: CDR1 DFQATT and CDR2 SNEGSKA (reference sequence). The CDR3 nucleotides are TGCAGTGCTGTTCCGGGACCCCTCAGTGAGCAGTACTTC. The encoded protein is CSAVPGPLSEQYF.

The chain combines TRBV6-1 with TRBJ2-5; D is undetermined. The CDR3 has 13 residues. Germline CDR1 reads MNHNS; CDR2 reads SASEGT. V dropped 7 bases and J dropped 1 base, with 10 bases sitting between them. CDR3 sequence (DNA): TGTGCCAGCACCCCTCGAAGCCAAGAGACCCAGTACTTC. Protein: CASTPRSQETQYF.

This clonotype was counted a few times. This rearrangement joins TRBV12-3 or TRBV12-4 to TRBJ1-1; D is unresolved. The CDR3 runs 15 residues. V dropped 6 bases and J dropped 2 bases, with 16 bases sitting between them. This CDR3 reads CASRLDRGGNTEAFF. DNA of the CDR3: TGTGCCAGCAGATTGGATCGCGGCGGAAACACTGAAGCTTTCTTT.